The 3 T cell receptor beta chains reported below all come from one sample, sequenced in a study of OX40 agonist ivuxolimab in advanced cancers. Repertoires were generated with immunoSEQ multiplex PCR, while TCRdb's copy carries only in-frame clones and drops some. The sample contains tens of thousands of clones, around 88% of which appear only once. The specimen comprised CD4+ or CD8+ T cells sorted from blood, sampled in a trial of the OX40 agonist ivuxolimab. The receptors originated from an adult with an advanced solid tumor such as melanoma, head and neck, liver or kidney cancer.

V usage is TRBV18 and J usage is TRBJ2-2, with D hard to call. The V end was cut by 5 bases, the J end by 3 bases, with 13 bases between. Germline assignment: CDR1 KGHSH and CDR2 LQKENI. This CDR3 is 15 amino acids long. CDR3 in DNA: TGTGCCAGCTCAGCTCTTATGGGCGACACCGGGGAGCTGTTTTTT. This encodes CASSALMGDTGELFF.

V gene TRBV14 combines with J gene TRBJ1-1, with D possibly TRBD1 on 5 matching bases. With 3 bases removed from V and 3 bases from J, the gap between germline ends came to 8 bases. Germline CDR1 reads SGHDN; CDR2 reads FVKESK. The CDR3 consists of 13 residues. In DNA, the CDR3 is TGTGCCAGCAGCCAGGGACTGCACACTGAAGCTTTCTTT. The encoded protein is CASSQGLHTEAFF.

V usage is TRBV19 and J usage is TRBJ1-2, with TRBD1 matching over 11 bases. The CDR3 extends over 16 amino acids. Germline V gene data show CDR1 as LNHDA and CDR2 as SQIVND (reference sequence). V shed 5 bases, J shed 3 bases, and the junction held 8 bases outside the gene matches. The chain's CDR3 is CASSRTGGSSHYGYTF. In DNA form, the CDR3 reads TGTGCCAGTAGTCGGACAGGGGGCTCGTCACACTATGGCTACACCTTC.